The 15 T cell receptor beta chains below come from one sample, sequenced in a study of shared clonotypes between healthy human individuals. The assay was immunoSEQ multiplex PCR, and TCRdb's table has in-frame clones only and misses some. The sample shows 110,000 or so clones, 68% of them seen only once. The sample taken for sequencing was memory CD8+ T cells sorted from blood. Subset indicated: CD45RO+ cells pooled with CCR7-negative TemRA cells. Source of these receptors: a woman younger than 45 in good health.

The chain recombines TRBV28 with TRBJ1-5, with 7 bases matching TRBD1. Germline V gene data show CDR1 as MDHEN and CDR2 as SYDVKM. Losses at the gene ends were 3 bases for V and 5 bases for J; bases not matched to a gene: 4. There are 14 residues in the CDR3. The CDR3 sequence is CASSLGQRHQPQHF. The CDR3 DNA follows: TGTGCCAGCAGTTTGGGACAGCGACATCAGCCCCAGCATTTT.

This chain joins TRBV6-1 and TRBJ1-4, with D perhaps TRBD1 (5 bases). V was cut by 5 bases and J by 6 bases, with 10 bases left in between. This CDR3 region has 13 residues. The germline gives CDR1 MNHNS, CDR2 SASEGT. For the CDR3, the DNA is TGTGCCAGCAGTTTCAGGGCTCATGAAAAACTGTTTTTT. Protein product: CASSFRAHEKLFF.

This clone was counted many times. The rearrangement uses TRBV6-6 and TRBJ2-7, with D possibly being TRBD1 (6 bases). CDR3 size: 15 residues. CDR1 and CDR2 (germline): MNHNY, SVGAGI (reference sequence). V shed 10 bases and J shed 0 bases, with 19 bases lying between them. DNA of the CDR3: TGTGCCACTATGACTCCGGGACAATCCTCCTACGAGCAGTACTTC. Encoded protein: CATMTPGQSSYEQYF.

The chain employs TRBV5-1 and TRBJ2-1; no clear D gene. The CDR3 has 15 amino acids. CDR1 is SGHRS and CDR2 is YFSETQ in the germline V gene. Trimming took off 4 bases at V and 7 bases at J, with 18 bases between the two ends. The DNA for the CDR3 is TGCGCCAGCAGCCCCCTCCTGGGCGGTCCGAATGAGCAGTTCTTC. It specifies CASSPLLGGPNEQFF.

The chain combines TRBV5-1 with TRBJ1-1, with TRBD1 identical over 7 bases. This CDR3 is built from 15 residues. The V gene's germline CDR1 is SGHRS and CDR2 YFSETQ. With V trimmed by 0 bases and J by 3 bases, 5 bases remained unmatched. CDR3 coding DNA: TGCGCCAGCAGCTTGGGGGACAGAGACTACACTGAAGCTTTCTTT. Protein sequence: CASSLGDRDYTEAFF. Using reference TRBV5-1 and TRBJ1-1 for the parts outside the CDR3, the full variable domain is KAGVTQTPRYLIKTRGQQVTLSCSPISGHRSVSWYQQTPGQGLQFLFEYFSETQRNKGNFPGRFSGRQFSNSRSEMNVSTLELGDSALYLCASSLGDRDYTEAFFGQGTRLTVV.

The chain uses TRBV9 and TRBJ1-2; 9 bases are a match to TRBD1. Trimming removed 0 bases from V and 2 bases from J; junction bases left unmatched: 11. Germline V lookup: CDR1 SGDLS, CDR2 YYNGEE. The CDR3 runs 18 residues. The CDR3 spells CASSVDPGTGWKNYGYTF. DNA of the CDR3: TGTGCCAGCAGCGTAGACCCCGGGACAGGGTGGAAAAACTATGGCTACACCTTC.

The table lists this clone with a few counts. The rearrangement uses TRBV25-1 and TRBJ2-7; TRBD2 might be the D (6 bases). Germline CDR1 MGHDK, CDR2 SYGVNS. Trimming removed 8 bases at V and 1 base at J, with 9 bases between. The CDR3 is 12 residues long. The CDR3 nucleotides are TGTGCCAGCCGCGGGGAGTCCTACGAGCAGTACTTC. Its translation is CASRGESYEQYF.

The rearrangement links TRBV18 to TRBJ2-1, with 9 bases that match TRBD2. The CDR3 length is 16 residues. V shed 3 bases, J shed 5 bases, and the junction held 8 bases outside the gene matches. The V gene's germline CDR1 is KGHSH and CDR2 LQKENI. The CDR3 spells CASSPPWLAGNNEQFF. The CDR3, as DNA: TGTGCCAGCTCACCGCCGTGGCTAGCGGGGAACAATGAGCAGTTCTTC.

The V gene is TRBV5-1, the J gene TRBJ2-7; D gene uncertain. From germline, CDR1 is SGHRS and CDR2 YFSETQ. This CDR3 has 13 residues. V lost 2 bases and J lost 5, with 11 bases in between. The CDR3 coding sequence is TGCGCCAGCAGCTTTTCCGTCAGGAACGAGCAGTACTTC. Translating it yields CASSFSVRNEQYF. The full variable domain, its missing parts supplied by reference TRBV5-1 and TRBJ2-7, is KAGVTQTPRYLIKTRGQQVTLSCSPISGHRSVSWYQQTPGQGLQFLFEYFSETQRNKGNFPGRFSGRQFSNSRSEMNVSTLELGDSALYLCASSFSVRNEQYFGPGTRLTVT.

This clone appeared many times. The chain carries TRBV15 and TRBJ2-2; D gene ambiguous. The germline V gene encodes CDR1 LNHNV and CDR2 YYDKDF (reference sequence). V lost 2 bases and J 7 bases, leaving 14 bases between the germline ends. The CDR3 runs to 15 residues. DNA for the CDR3: TGTGCCACCAGCAGATCCAAGGACGGGTTCGGGGAGCTGTTTTTT. It translates to CATSRSKDGFGELFF.

This chain connects TRBV9 to TRBJ1-5; D is undetermined. The CDR3 extends over 13 amino acids. Germline CDR1 and CDR2: SGDLS and YYNGEE. The ends were cut back, 0 bases at V and 5 bases at J, with 6 bases in the middle. The DNA of the CDR3 is TGTGCCAGCAGCGTAGGGGCGGATCAGCCCCAGCATTTT. It encodes CASSVGADQPQHF.

This clone came up many times. The genes are TRBV4-1 and TRBJ1-4, with D maybe TRBD1 (5 bases). With 0 bases removed from V and 3 bases from J, the gap between germline ends came to 11 bases. The CDR3 length is 16 residues. Germline V gene sequence: CDR1 MGHRA, CDR2 YSYEKL. CDR3 loop: CASSQDIGASNEKLFF. CDR3 DNA: TGCGCCAGCAGCCAAGATATAGGGGCGTCTAATGAAAAACTGTTTTTT.

CDR3 in amino acids: CASSRPGQETQYF. The CDR3 coding sequence is TGCGCCAGCAGTCGGCCGGGGCAAGAGACCCAGTACTTC. This chain uses TRBV23-1 with TRBJ2-5; D is perhaps TRBD2 (5 bases). TRBV23-1 is an ORF, and what it does is uncertain. This CDR3 is built from 13 residues. Trimming removed 4 bases at V and 2 bases at J, with 8 bases between.

The rearrangement joins TRBV27 to TRBJ2-2; D ambiguous. This CDR3 spans 15 amino acids. Germline CDR1 and CDR2: MNHEY and SMNVEV (reference sequence). V was pared by 6 bases and J by 6 bases, with 17 bases between. The DNA for the CDR3 is TGTGCCAGCAGAAGGGTCTTCCGAGTGTCCGGGGAGCTGTTTTTT. This gives the protein CASRRVFRVSGELFF.

The V and J genes are TRBV7-9 and TRBJ1-1; D remains ambiguous. CDR3 size: 15 residues. Germline CDR1 reads SEHNR; CDR2 reads FQNEAQ (reference sequence). The V gene lost 2 bases and the J gene lost 5 bases, with 15 bases spanning the gap. The CDR3 bases are TGTGCCAGCAGCTTAAATGTTGGAGCGGAAACTGAAGCTTTCTTT. Translated: CASSLNVGAETEAFF.